Included here is one TCR beta chain sequence, with context. Its matching antigen is unknown. The data were obtained in a study of T cell responses to AZD1222 COVID-19 vaccine. Across the whole study: Analyses pooled second doses at about 4 or about 12 weeks. Study-level points and caveats: Reportedly, close to half of spike-specific TCRs are directed against unmutated variant regions. Repertoire sampling happened only post peak T cell response. Only a handful of AZD1222 recipients, six or seven in all, had baseline seropositivity.

Method: immunoSEQ multiplex PCR; TCRdb's copy keeps in-frame clones and lacks some. The sample has about 130,000 clones; about 86% are singletons. V lost 3 bases to trimming and J lost 1 base; unmatched junction nucleotides: 2. Germline CDR1 SQVTM, CDR2 ANQGSEA. The CDR3 runs to 13 residues. Sequencing used peripheral blood, obtained on day 0 of AZD1222 vaccination. This TCR came from an adult in good health. This chain joins TRBV29-1 and TRBJ1-2, with TRBD1 identical over 7 bases. The CDR3 DNA reads TGCAGCGTTGACCCAGGGGGTAACTATGGCTACACCTTC. Translation: CSVDPGGNYGYTF. Full variable domain (remainder filled in from reference TRBV29-1 and TRBJ1-2): SAVISQKPSRDICQRGTSLTIQCQVDSQVTMMFWYRQQPGQSLTLIATANQGSEATYESGFVIDKFPISRPNLTFSTLTVSNMSPEDSSIYLCSVDPGGNYGYTFGSGTRLTVV.